This is a list of T cell receptor beta chains from one sample in a study of OX40 agonist ivuxolimab in advanced cancers. Clones were sequenced by immunoSEQ multiplex PCR, and TCRdb holds only the in-frame ones, with some missing. The table shows 20,000 to 30,000 clones, with about 87% occurring only once. The sequenced sample was CD4+ or CD8+ T cells sorted from blood, obtained in a trial of the OX40 agonist ivuxolimab. These TCRs come from an adult with an advanced solid tumor such as melanoma, head and neck, liver or kidney cancer. Both conserved end residues are part of each CDR3. The order of the fields is J gene, V gene, CDR3 protein.

TRBJ1-1	TRBV5-1	CASSLDTAMNTEAFF
TRBJ1-3	TRBV10-2	CASSSGGNTIYF
TRBJ2-7	TRBV27	CASRGLAGGQIEQYF
TRBJ2-1	TRBV4-1	CASSQGLAGENEQFF
TRBJ1-2	TRBV2	CASSGRADYYGYTF
TRBJ2-3	TRBV7-9	CASSDRSTDTQYF
TRBJ1-2	TRBV2	CASSEQGQAYGYTF
TRBJ1-3	TRBV6-5	CASLAGYGNTIYF
TRBJ2-7	TRBV5-4	CASSFRSGTTPREQYF
TRBJ1-1	TRBV7-8	CASSGVGTGNMNTEAFF